The rows below give T cell receptor beta chains drawn from one sample of a study of regulatory T cells in long-lasting Graves disease. TCRdb redid the calling of the multiplex PCR reads with MiXCR, one entry per CDR3 protein. The data show about 620,000 distinct CDR3 sequences, 15% to 20% seen once. The same data also went into a second study, on T cells in Graves' hyperthyroidism and ophthalmopathy.

The sequencing used peripheral blood mononuclear cells (PBMCs), collected at new diagnosis, from a patient treated with antithyroid drugs. These receptors were collected from a woman aged 25-40 years with Graves disease. The CDR3 runs from the conserved cysteine through the conserved F or W. The D gene is left open where the match is weak. Part of the rows lack a size; the others show once, few, many or a class for expanded clones.

CDR3 protein	CDR3 DNA	V gene	D gene	J gene	clone size
CASSRTGTTSKQYF	TGTGCCAGCAGTCGAACCGGGACTACCAGCAAGCAGTACTTC	TRBV28	TRBD2	TRBJ2-7	few
CASSTTGTGVEKLFF	TGTGCCAGTAGTACGACCGGGACAGGGGTTGAAAAACTGTTTTTT	TRBV19	TRBD1	TRBJ1-4	few
CASTPLGTVGLGSPLHF	TGTGCCAGCACCCCTCTTGGGACCGTCGGGTTAGGTTCACCCCTCCACTTT	TRBV28	.	TRBJ1-6	many
CASSQGTANNSPLHF	TGTGCCAGCAGCCAAGGGACAGCGAACAATTCACCCCTCCACTTT	TRBV3-1	.	TRBJ1-6	few
CASSLEGTWTTEAFF	TGTGCCAGCAGCTTAGAGGGAACGTGGACCACTGAAGCTTTCTTT	TRBV7-9	.	TRBJ1-1	many
CALQEGGEQFF	TGTGCCCTTCAGGAGGGAGGTGAGCAGTTCTTC	TRBV30	.	TRBJ2-1	many
CASSHPFREGLARSQYF	TGCGCCAGCAGCCACCCATTTAGGGAGGGCTTAGCCAGGAGTCAGTACTTC	TRBV4-1	TRBD2	TRBJ2-7	.
CASSSGGSYEQYF	TGTGCCAGCAGTAGCGGGGGATCCTACGAGCAGTACTTC	TRBV12-3/TRBV12-4	TRBD2	TRBJ2-7	many
CASTNTGNIQYF	TGTGCCAGCACTAACACAGGGAACATTCAGTACTTC	TRBV12-3/TRBV12-4	.	TRBJ2-4	many
CASSQSGSEQFF	TGTGCCAGCAGTCAAAGCGGGAGTGAGCAGTTCTTC	TRBV27	TRBD2	TRBJ2-1	few
CASSVGAQGPYNEQFF	TGTGCCAGCAGCGTAGGGGCCCAAGGGCCCTACAATGAGCAGTTCTTC	TRBV13	.	TRBJ2-1	few
CSGGGTTTGTQYF	TGCAGCGGGGGCGGGACCACTACAGGGACCCAGTACTTC	TRBV20-1	.	TRBJ2-5	many
CASSFEGGAFF	TGTGCCAGCAGTTTCGAGGGGGGAGCTTTCTTT	TRBV28	.	TRBJ1-1	.
CASSLTGKYGYTF	TGTGCCAGCAGTTTGACAGGGAAATATGGCTACACCTTC	TRBV12-3/TRBV12-4	TRBD1	TRBJ1-2	few
CASSEGASGNTDTQYF	TGTGCCAGCAGTGAAGGGGCTAGCGGGAACACAGATACGCAGTATTTT	TRBV6-1	TRBD2	TRBJ2-3	many
CASRRTGINQETQYF	TGTGCCAGCAGACGGACAGGGATCAACCAAGAGACCCAGTACTTC	TRBV6-2/TRBV6-3	TRBD1	TRBJ2-5	few
CSVLTSGFGEQYF	TGCAGTGTACTGACTAGCGGTTTCGGCGAGCAGTACTTC	TRBV20-1	TRBD2	TRBJ2-7	many
CATSRDKAGGGYTF	TGTGCCACCAGCAGAGATAAGGCAGGGGGTGGCTACACCTTC	TRBV15	TRBD1	TRBJ1-2	.
CASSYGTPGTNEQFF	TGTGCCAGTAGTTACGGGACTCCTGGGACAAATGAGCAGTTCTTC	TRBV19	.	TRBJ2-1	few
CASSLLVSYNEQFF	TGTGCCAGCAGCCTTCTGGTTTCATACAATGAGCAGTTCTTC	TRBV2	.	TRBJ2-1	many
CSATLAGGPLNEQFF	TGCAGTGCTACCCTAGCGGGAGGCCCTTTGAATGAGCAGTTCTTC	TRBV20-1	TRBD2	TRBJ2-1	.
CASSGGWGTAETQYF	TGTGCCAGCAGTGGGGGGTGGGGGACAGCAGAGACCCAGTACTTC	TRBV6-1	TRBD1	TRBJ2-5	.
CASSRAGHSYEQYF	TGTGCCAGCAGTAGAGCGGGCCACTCCTACGAGCAGTACTTC	TRBV7-2	.	TRBJ2-7	many
CASSLAGFETQYF	TGTGCCAGCAGCTTAGCGGGTTTCGAGACCCAGTACTTC	TRBV11-1	.	TRBJ2-5	.
CASSMMEGYTF	TGTGCCAGTAGTATGATGGAGGGCTACACCTTC	TRBV19	.	TRBJ1-2	few
CASSILGGMKEKLFF	TGTGCCAGCAGTATCCTGGGGGGTATGAAGGAAAAACTGTTTTTT	TRBV2	.	TRBJ1-4	many
CASSVGGVFQETRYF	TGTGCCAGCAGCGTAGGAGGGGTCTTCCAAGAGACCCGGTACTTC	TRBV9	.	TRBJ2-5	.
CASSRTGLDSEAFF	TGTGCCAGCTCCCGTACAGGGTTGGACTCTGAAGCTTTCTTT	TRBV18	.	TRBJ1-1	.
CASSFGTGGSAPQHF	TGTGCCAGCAGCTTTGGGACAGGGGGTTCCGCGCCCCAGCATTTT	TRBV7-9	TRBD1	TRBJ1-5	few
CASSYRRGGTDTQYF	TGTGCCAGCAGCTACCGGCGGGGGGGCACAGATACGCAGTATTTT	TRBV13	TRBD2	TRBJ2-3	many
CASSDGAGWVSYGYTF	TGTGCCAGCAGTGATGGAGCAGGGTGGGTATCCTATGGCTACACCTTC	TRBV6-2/TRBV6-3	.	TRBJ1-2	.
CASSVEGQKETQYF	TGTGCCAGCAGCGTAGAGGGCCAGAAAGAGACCCAGTACTTC	TRBV9	.	TRBJ2-5	once
CASSRDHSGNTIYF	TGTGCCAGCAGCAGAGACCACTCTGGAAACACCATATATTTT	TRBV13	.	TRBJ1-3	many
CASSPDRRGNTIYF	TGTGCCAGCAGCCCGGACAGGAGGGGAAACACCATATATTTT	TRBV11-2	TRBD1	TRBJ1-3	.
CASSQDRAGGTYEQYF	TGTGCCAGCAGCCAAGATCGGGCGGGAGGGACCTACGAGCAGTACTTC	TRBV4-2	TRBD2	TRBJ2-7	few
CASSRGTGATNEKLFF	TGTGCCAGCAGCCGCGGGACAGGGGCAACTAATGAAAAACTGTTTTTT	TRBV3-1	TRBD1	TRBJ1-4	.
CSASMGQGSRPQHF	TGCAGTGCTAGTATGGGACAAGGTAGTCGGCCCCAGCATTTT	TRBV20-1	.	TRBJ1-5	few
CASSEMGQGSGQPQHF	TGTGCCAGCAGCGAGATGGGACAGGGGTCTGGGCAGCCCCAGCATTTT	TRBV7-9	TRBD1	TRBJ1-5	few
CASRQTSGRSYEQYF	TGTGCCAGCAGGCAAACTAGCGGGAGAAGCTACGAGCAGTACTTC	TRBV12-3/TRBV12-4	TRBD2	TRBJ2-7	many
CSAPRQGSSYEQYF	TGCAGTGCTCCGCGCCAGGGAAGCTCCTACGAGCAGTACTTC	TRBV20-1	.	TRBJ2-7	few
CASVQGAAREQYF	TGTGCCAGCGTCCAGGGGGCAGCGAGGGAGCAGTACTTC	TRBV6-1	TRBD1	TRBJ2-7	few
CASSFLTSTDEQFF	TGTGCCAGCAGTTTTTTGACCTCGACCGATGAGCAGTTCTTC	TRBV6-2/TRBV6-3	.	TRBJ2-1	few
CASSVLGENSPLHF	TGTGCCAGCAGCGTCTTGGGGGAGAATTCACCCCTCCACTTT	TRBV9	.	TRBJ1-6	.
CASSPPRGRSTEAFF	TGTGCCAGCAGTCCCCCCCGGGGGCGAAGCACTGAAGCTTTCTTT	TRBV28	.	TRBJ1-1	few
CASSPGTLEETQYF	TGTGCCAGCTCACCAGGGACATTGGAAGAGACCCAGTACTTC	TRBV18	.	TRBJ2-5	.
CASNRESNQPQHF	TGTGCCAGCAACAGGGAGAGCAATCAGCCCCAGCATTTT	TRBV2	.	TRBJ1-5	.
CSAKPGQGNYGYTF	TGCAGTGCTAAACCGGGACAGGGGAATTATGGCTACACCTTC	TRBV20-1	TRBD1	TRBJ1-2	.
CAWSPPPGTSGNTGELFF	TGTGCCTGGAGTCCCCCCCCCGGGACTAGCGGAAACACCGGGGAGCTGTTTTTT	TRBV30	TRBD2	TRBJ2-2	.
CASKPRGETSEGGGADTQYF	TGTGCCAGCAAACCCCGGGGGGAGACTAGCGAAGGAGGAGGCGCAGATACGCAGTATTTT	TRBV12-3/TRBV12-4	TRBD2	TRBJ2-3	.